The sequence of this T cell receptor (beta chain) was determined in a study of STAT5B mutations in CD4+ large granular lymphocyte leukemia. The ends lost 4 bases at V and 0 bases at J; junction bases unmatched: 5. The V gene's germline CDR1 is LGHNA and CDR2 YSLEER. This CDR3 is 16 amino acids long. The authors' processing: Lowest detectable productive clonotype frequency was 2.59 x 10-5. Clones were read by immunoSEQ multiplex PCR, and TCRdb kept only the in-frame ones, dropping some. The V and J calls and clone size are taken from that table; D and trimming were inferred from the DNA. The table shows around 33,000 clones, with around 81% occurring only once.

The rearrangement joins TRBV4-3 to TRBJ2-3, with 9 positions matching TRBD2. The sequence came from a human donor in good health. Sequencing was carried out using CD4+ T cells from blood buffy coats. In nucleotides, the CDR3 is TGCGCCAGCAGCCCCCGACTAGCGGACAGCACAGATACGCAGTATTTT. Amino acid sequence: CASSPRLADSTDTQYF.